This note documents a single T cell receptor (beta chain) sequence. Its antigen is unknown. A single record per CDR3 protein comes from TCRdb applying MiXCR to the 5' RACE reads. The table lists around 2,800 distinct CDR3 sequences, under 10% of them singletons. These data belong to a study of spatial heterogeneity in lung cancer. Study observations and caveats: Mutation counts in tumors were tracked by counts of expanded intratumoral alpha and beta TCRs.

The CDR3 loop spans 17 amino acids. Germline loops: CDR1 SGHAT, CDR2 FQNNGV. The V gene end was trimmed by 1 base and the J gene end by 0 bases; junction bases not matched to a gene: 4. Stated time point: sample taken at primary tumor resection. The source is a female donor with early-stage non-small cell lung cancer. Sequencing was performed on lung tumor tissue, taken at surgery. V is TRBV11-2 and J is TRBJ2-4, with 9 bases that match TRBD2. The CDR3 DNA is TGTGCCAGCAGCTTAGTGGGTAGCGGGGGAGCCAAAAACATTCAGTACTTC. Encoded protein: CASSLVGSGGAKNIQYF.